This T cell receptor (beta chain) was recovered during a study of shared clonotypes between healthy human individuals. Germline CDR1 is LGHNA and CDR2 is YNFKEQ. V lost 1 base and J lost 9, with 12 bases in between. The CDR3 spans 13 residues. In replicate PCRs of unsorted PBMC, around 300 ng DNA, around 30,000 T cell genomes, was used. Assay used: immunoSEQ multiplex PCR; TCRdb lists only in-frame clones, some missing. The sample shows about 490,000 clones, over 65% of them seen only once. There were only Caucasian adults among the donors, and all lived in Nashville, Tennessee. Extraction of genomic DNA in unsorted samples used approximately 100 million PBMCs.

The rearrangement links TRBV4-2 to TRBJ1-2; D unresolved. The sample taken for sequencing was PBMCs. This sequence originates from a woman aged 40 to 49 in good health. Some clones in this sample may be carry-over from other donors' samples. CDR3 amino acids: CASSQGMTRSYTF. The DNA for the CDR3 is TGTGCCAGCAGCCAAGGAATGACAAGGAGCTACACCTTC.